Presented here are 17 T cell receptor beta chains from one specimen sequenced in a study of T cell responses to AZD1222 COVID-19 vaccine. Data came from immunoSEQ multiplex PCR; TCRdb stores just in-frame clones and leaves some out. The table shows some 200,000 clones, with roughly 93% occurring only once. The specimen was peripheral blood, collected on day 0 of AZD1222 vaccination. The receptors were sampled from an adult in good health.

The chain recombines TRBV6-4 with TRBJ1-2; D is ambiguous. The CDR3 is 11 amino acids. Between the trimmed V and J ends, which lost 4 bases and 4 bases, there was a span of 4 bases. From germline, CDR1 is MRHNA and CDR2 SNTAGT. CDR3 bases: TGTGCCAGCAGTGGTGGCTATGGCTACACCTTC. This codes for CASSGGYGYTF.

This clone was observed a single time. V is TRBV11-2 and J is TRBJ2-1; D call uncertain. The CDR3 sequence is 16 residues long. V gave up 3 bases and J gave up 0 bases, with 12 bases separating them. Per the germline V gene, CDR1 is SGHAT and CDR2 is FQNNGV. The CDR3 DNA sequence: TGTGCCAGCAGCTTTTACCCGCCGAGCTCCTACAATGAGCAGTTCTTC. It translates to CASSFYPPSSYNEQFF.

The chain combines TRBV6-6 with TRBJ1-1; D is unclear. Trimming shortened V by 2 bases and J by 5 bases, and 12 bases separated the two germline ends. Looked up from germline, CDR1 is MNHNY and CDR2 is SVGAGI (reference sequence). There are 14 residues in the CDR3. The CDR3 sequence: CASSYREGGTEAFF. The CDR3 DNA follows: TGTGCCAGCAGTTACCGGGAGGGAGGGACTGAAGCTTTCTTT.

Here the CDR3 reads CATSRGRDRGNLSGYTF. The CDR3 DNA follows: TGTGCCACCAGCAGGGGCCGGGACAGGGGGAACCTCAGTGGCTACACCTTC. The rearrangement links TRBV15 to TRBJ1-2; 11 positions match TRBD1. The CDR3 sequence is 17 residues long. The ends lost 3 bases at V and 7 bases at J; junction bases unmatched: 13. CDR1 and CDR2 from the germline V gene are LNHNV and YYDKDF (reference sequence).

V and J are TRBV19 and TRBJ2-7; no definite D call. The CDR3 totals 15 residues. Per germline, CDR1 LNHDA and CDR2 SQIVND (reference sequence). V lost 4 bases to trimming and J lost 1 base, with 14 bases between them. The CDR3 bases are TGTGCCAGTAGTAAGATTCTTGACACGTCCTACGAGCAGTACTTC. Translated, it gives CASSKILDTSYEQYF.

The rearrangement links TRBV9 to TRBJ2-7; TRBD1 might be the D (6 bases). The ends were cut back, 3 bases at V and 2 bases at J, with 12 bases in the middle. In germline, CDR1 is SGDLS, CDR2 YYNGEE. CDR3 size: 14 residues. The CDR3 region is CASSASGTPYEQYF. For the CDR3, the DNA is TGTGCCAGCAGCGCCTCCGGGACACCCTACGAGCAGTACTTC. Filled out from reference TRBV9 and TRBJ2-7, the complete variable domain reads DSGVTQTPKHLITATGQRVTLRCSPRSGDLSVYWYQQSLDQGLQFLIQYYNGEERAKGNILERFSAQQFPDLHSELNLSSLELGDSALYFCASSASGTPYEQYFGPGTRLTVT.

This chain links TRBV10-3 with TRBJ2-1; D uncertain. The CDR3 is 17 residues long. Germline CDR1 is ENHRY and CDR2 is SYGVKD. V lost 0 bases and J lost 0, with 12 bases in between. The CDR3 sequence: CAISESSSNYSYNEQFF. Here the CDR3 DNA reads TGTGCCATCAGTGAGTCTTCGTCCAATTACTCCTACAATGAGCAGTTCTTC.

The V gene is TRBV5-1, the J gene TRBJ1-6; 7 nucleotides agree with TRBD1. CDR3 length: 14 residues. V was clipped by 6 bases and J by 6 bases; unmatched bases: 6. Germline lookup yields CDR1 SGHRS and CDR2 YFSETQ. The CDR3, as DNA: TGCGCCAGCAAAGTGGACAGGAGTAATTCACCCCTCCACTTT. Its protein product is CASKVDRSNSPLHF. Full variable domain (rest looked up from reference TRBV5-1 and TRBJ1-6): KAGVTQTPRYLIKTRGQQVTLSCSPISGHRSVSWYQQTPGQGLQFLFEYFSETQRNKGNFPGRFSGRQFSNSRSEMNVSTLELGDSALYLCASKVDRSNSPLHFGNGTRLTVT.

V usage is TRBV7-2 and J usage is TRBJ1-2; tentatively, D is TRBD1 (6 bases). This CDR3 is 17 amino acids long. Germline CDR1 is SGHTA and CDR2 is FQGNSA. The ends were cut back, 1 base at V and 7 bases at J, with 22 bases in the middle. CDR3 sequence reads: CASSLGPGILGQRGYTF. CDR3 coding DNA: TGTGCCAGCAGCTTAGGTCCCGGTATTTTGGGACAACGTGGCTACACCTTC.

The chain uses TRBV7-2 and TRBJ2-3; 11 nucleotides line up with TRBD2. The germline gives CDR1 SGHTA, CDR2 FQGNSA. The CDR3 has 12 amino acids. V was pared by 5 bases and J by 11 bases, with 3 bases of the junction left unmatched. The CDR3 reads CASSPSGGMQYF. In DNA, the CDR3 is TGTGCCAGCAGCCCTAGCGGGGGGATGCAGTATTTT.

The J gene is TRBJ2-2, the V gene TRBV11-2; D may be TRBD2 (5 bases). V lost 1 base to trimming and J lost 0 bases, with 15 bases between them. Germline V gives CDR1 SGHAT, CDR2 FQNNGV. The CDR3 is 18 residues long. CDR3 DNA: TGTGCCAGCAGCTTAGGGGTAGGAGGCCCCACGAACACCGGGGAGCTGTTTTTT. It specifies CASSLGVGGPTNTGELFF.

V gene TRBV12-3 or TRBV12-4 combines with J gene TRBJ2-3; D unclear. The CDR3 length is 13 residues. Trimming removed 1 base from V and 9 bases from J, with 11 bases in between. CDR3 DNA sequence: TGTGCCAGCAGTTTAGGGGCCCCGAACACGCAGTATTTT. Encoded protein: CASSLGAPNTQYF.

The J gene is TRBJ1-2, the V gene TRBV19; 8 bases map to TRBD1. The germline V gene has CDR1 LNHDA and CDR2 SQIVND (reference sequence). The CDR3 has 13 amino acids. J lost 3 bases, V lost 5 bases, and 2 bases had no gene match. CDR3 sequence (DNA): TGTGCCAGTAGTTCACAGGGGGACTATGGCTACACCTTC. Its translation is CASSSQGDYGYTF.

This clone occurred a few times. The chain has TRBV5-1 and TRBJ2-7, with 9 bases fitting TRBD1. Trimming cost V 5 bases and J 3 bases; bases outside gene matches: 15. This CDR3 comprises 17 residues. Germline lookup yields CDR1 SGHRS and CDR2 YFSETQ. CDR3 loop: CASRKTGQGTFFYEQYF. Here the CDR3 DNA reads TGCGCCAGCAGGAAAACGGGACAGGGCACTTTTTTCTACGAGCAGTACTTC.

V gene TRBV2 combines with J gene TRBJ1-1; D perhaps matches TRBD1 (5 bases). Germline CDR1 and CDR2: SNHLY and FYNNEI. Trimming removed 3 bases from V and 10 bases from J, with 21 bases in between. The CDR3 has 15 residues. CDR3 region: CASSDYAGGWGGAFF. As DNA, the CDR3 is TGTGCCAGCAGTGACTATGCCGGTGGGTGGGGGGGAGCTTTCTTT.

This chain joins TRBV7-6 and TRBJ1-5; the D is unclear. Germline lookup yields CDR1 SGHVS and CDR2 FNYEAQ. The CDR3 runs to 15 residues. V was clipped by 5 bases and J by 3 bases, with 14 bases between them. The CDR3 nucleotides are TGTGCCAGCAGCCCACGGGGATGGAACAATCAGCCCCAGCATTTT. This sequence encodes CASSPRGWNNQPQHF.

The chain is built from TRBV7-2 and TRBJ1-1; D call uncertain. The germline V and J ends were trimmed by 0 bases and 1 base, with 3 bases remaining between them. Germline CDR1 SGHTA, CDR2 FQGNSA. The CDR3 is 13 amino acids. CDR3 nucleotides: TGTGCCAGCAGCTTAGCCCCGAACACTGAAGCTTTCTTT. Residues: CASSLAPNTEAFF.